Below, 16 T cell receptor beta chains from the same sample are listed, as sequenced in a study of regulatory T cells in long-lasting Graves disease. Combining iRepertoire HTBI primers with Arm-PCR of CDR3 regions, the authors built TCR beta libraries. TCRdb reprocessed the multiplex PCR reads via MiXCR and lists one record per CDR3 protein. The sample yields some 460,000 distinct CDR3 sequences, about 16% seen once. Time point denoted: newly diagnosed GD, antithyroid drugs for less than 3 months. Generation of the TCR library employed RNA extracted from PBMCs. This sample also belongs to another study, concerning T cells in Graves' hyperthyroidism and ophthalmopathy.

Sample: peripheral blood mononuclear cells (PBMCs), taken at new diagnosis, from a patient treated with antithyroid drugs. Receptors originate from a man between 35 and 55 years old with Graves disease.

Concerning this clonotype itself: A single base is all that separates this from a far larger clone, so a read error is likely. The rearrangement joins TRBV12-3 or TRBV12-4 to TRBJ1-5; D is ambiguous. The CDR3 sequence is 13 residues long. The CDR3 DNA sequence: TGTGCCAGCAGTGGTGGAGTTAATCAGCCCCGGCATTTT. Its translation is CASSGGVNQPRHF.

This clonotype was counted at least ten times. The CDR3: CASSFTVSDTQYF. The CDR3, as DNA: TGTGCCAGCAGTTTCACAGTCTCTGATACGCAGTATTTT. V usage is TRBV27 and J usage is TRBJ2-3, with unresolved D. The V and J ends lost 3 bases and 6 bases respectively, with 10 bases between them. Germline loops: CDR1 MNHEY, CDR2 SMNVEV (reference sequence). The CDR3 extends over 13 amino acids.

This clonotype has ten or more counts. The junction departs from the called germline gene at one end, perhaps through a read error. V usage is TRBV28 and J usage is TRBJ1-1, with D uncertain. Germline V lookup: CDR1 MDHEN, CDR2 SYDVKM. This CDR3 spans 11 amino acids. CDR3 nucleotide sequence: TGTGCCAGCCTACGGAACAATGAAGCTTTCTTT. This codes for CASLRNNEAFF.

This rearrangement joins TRBV5-1 to TRBJ1-3; D possibly corresponds to TRBD1 (5 bases). The CDR3 sequence is 17 residues long. The V end was cut by 0 bases, the J end by 3 bases, with 16 bases between. Germline V CDR1 and CDR2: SGHRS, YFSETQ. The CDR3 bases are TGCGCCAGCAGCTTGGATCCCACCGGGACCGATGGAAACACCATATATTTT. Translation gives CASSLDPTGTDGNTIYF. Full variable domain (missing parts from reference TRBV5-1 and TRBJ1-3): KAGVTQTPRYLIKTRGQQVTLSCSPISGHRSVSWYQQTPGQGLQFLFEYFSETQRNKGNFPGRFSGRQFSNSRSEMNVSTLELGDSALYLCASSLDPTGTDGNTIYFGEGSWLTVV.

This clonotype was picked up a small number of times. The rearrangement uses TRBV24-1 and TRBJ2-1; perhaps TRBD2 as D (5 bases). The CDR3 contains 15 residues. Germline lookup yields CDR1 KGHDR and CDR2 SFDVKD. Trimming took off 3 bases at V and 10 bases at J, with 18 bases between the two ends. The CDR3 DNA reads TGTGCCACCAGTGATAATCAGATCGGGGATCGGGAGCAGTTCTTC. This encodes CATSDNQIGDREQFF.

The V call is TRBV20-1, the J call TRBJ2-1; 9 bases map to TRBD1. The germline gives CDR1 DFQATT, CDR2 SNEGSKA (reference sequence). The trim removed 6 bases at V and 1 base at J, leaving 7 bases unmatched. There are 15 residues in the CDR3. The CDR3 loop reads CSATFGTGSYNEQFF. In nucleotides, the CDR3 is TGCAGTGCGACCTTCGGGACAGGGTCCTACAATGAGCAGTTCTTC.

This clonotype was counted ten times or more. The genes are TRBV28 and TRBJ2-7; 8 bases fit TRBD2. Germline V gives CDR1 MDHEN, CDR2 SYDVKM. The CDR3 totals 15 residues. V lost 5 bases and J lost 6; bases outside the gene matches: 12. In DNA form, the CDR3 reads TGTGCCAGCAGTGCCGGGGGGGGGGTGAGGGGCGAGCAGTACTTC. It is translated as CASSAGGGVRGEQYF.

Comments on this clonotype: The conserved phenylalanine or tryptophan is not found at the CDR3 terminus, so this likely reflects a read error. Because the CDR3's place on the DNA is in doubt, the DNA is left out and the CDR3 is given as listed by TCRdb. The chain uses TRBV6-5 and TRBJ2-4; TRBD1, as called in the table, went unchecked against the DNA. Germline CDR1 MNHEY, CDR2 SVGAGI. With termini counted, the CDR3 has 15 amino acids. The CDR3 reads CASSYSKTDPPYFGP.

This clonotype was detected many times. The gene calls are TRBV2 and TRBJ2-3, with D possibly called TRBD1 or TRBD2 (5 bases each). Germline V lookup: CDR1 SNHLY, CDR2 FYNNEI. The CDR3 contains 15 residues. V was shortened by 4 bases and J by 4 bases, with 15 bases between the two germline ends. Written as DNA, the CDR3 is TGTGCCAGCAGTGTAGAGCGAACGGGGCCAGATACGCAGTATTTT. This gives the protein CASSVERTGPDTQYF.

This clonotype showed up many times. The CDR3 sequence is CASRLADEKLFF. Written as DNA, the CDR3 is TGTGCCAGCAGGCTTGCCGACGAAAAACTGTTTTTT. The chain couples TRBV2 to TRBJ1-4; D not certain. V lost 6 bases to trimming and J lost 8 bases, with 10 bases between them. Germline-derived CDR1 and CDR2 are SNHLY and FYNNEI. The CDR3 length is 12 residues.

The genes are TRBV20-1 and TRBJ2-7; TRBD2 agrees at 11 bases. J was trimmed by 3 bases and V by 5 bases; bases with no gene match: 3. The V gene's germline CDR1 is DFQATT and CDR2 SNEGSKA (reference sequence). The CDR3 has 13 amino acids. The CDR3 DNA reads as TGCAGTGCTTCGGGACTAGCGGACTACGAGCAGTACTTC. Amino acids: CSASGLADYEQYF.

On this clonotype: Likely a read error: the CDR3 ends without its conserved phenylalanine or tryptophan. The rearrangement joins TRBV12-3 or TRBV12-4 to TRBJ2-7; D unresolved. The CDR3 is 14 residues long. The ends were cut back, 3 bases at V and 1 base at J, with 10 bases in the middle. CDR3 sequence (DNA): TGTGCCAGCAGTTTGTCAGGAAGGTCCTACGAGCAGTACTCC. It codes for CASSLSGRSYEQYS.

This clonotype was counted ten times or more. The chain is built from TRBV30 and TRBJ2-2; no firm D call. Germline V gene lookup returns CDR1 GTSNPN and CDR2 SVGIG (reference sequence). The length of the CDR3 is 13 residues. V was clipped by 2 bases and J by 5 bases, with 9 bases between them. The CDR3 DNA reads as TGTGCCTGGAGTAAGACTCGTACCGGGGAGCTGTTTTTT. Its translation is CAWSKTRTGELFF.

This chain links TRBV27 with TRBJ1-2; 9 bases are a match to TRBD1. V was clipped by 5 bases and J by 4 bases; unmatched bases: 8. The CDR3 totals 15 residues. In germline, CDR1 is MNHEY, CDR2 SMNVEV (reference sequence). CDR3 DNA: TGTGCCAGCAGTCTTACAGGGGGCAGAGGCTATGGCTACACCTTC. Residues: CASSLTGGRGYGYTF.

This clonotype was picked up many times. This chain uses TRBV7-9 with TRBJ2-7; D tentatively reads TRBD1 or TRBD2 (5 bases each). The CDR3 spans 14 residues. Germline CDR1 is SEHNR and CDR2 is FQNEAQ (reference sequence). V lost 5 bases to trimming and J lost 2 bases, with 13 bases between them. The CDR3 DNA sequence: TGTGCCAGCAGCGGACGGGACGATACCTACGAGCAGTACTTC. Protein: CASSGRDDTYEQYF.

The chain joins TRBV30 to TRBJ2-7, with a tentative D call TRBD1 (5 bases). CDR3 size: 17 residues. V was pared by 5 bases and J by 6 bases, with 29 bases between. The germline gives CDR1 GTSNPN, CDR2 SVGIG (reference sequence). CDR3 DNA sequence: TGTGCCTGGGGTCCCCGCACCTCTAGTCTGCCAGGGTTCGAGCAGTACTTC. Its translation: CAWGPRTSSLPGFEQYF.